Described below is a single T cell receptor beta chain sequence and its context. V was trimmed by 1 base and J by 10 bases, leaving 7 bases between them. In germline, CDR1 is MNHNS, CDR2 SASEGT. There are 12 residues in the CDR3. Deep level was the assay's run setting. Clones were sequenced by immunoSEQ multiplex PCR, and TCRdb holds only the in-frame ones, with some missing. The sample has more than 2,000,000 clones, over 85% seen once. This sample was included in a study of shared clonotypes between healthy human individuals. Each of the donors was a healthy adult who was HIV-negative and had not had a recent acute infection or vaccination. Division of CD4+ cells produced a CD45RA+ naive subset and a CD45RA-negative memory subset.

This receptor was identified in a man in his late teens or twenties in good health. Some clones in this sample may be carry-over from other donors' samples. The sample consisted of naive CD4+ T cells from PBMCs. Indicated subset: CD45RA+ positively selected. The chain joins TRBV6-1 to TRBJ1-4; no definite D call. The CDR3 DNA sequence: TGTGCCAGCAGTGAAGACGGCGGAAAACTGTTTTTT. It codes for CASSEDGGKLFF.